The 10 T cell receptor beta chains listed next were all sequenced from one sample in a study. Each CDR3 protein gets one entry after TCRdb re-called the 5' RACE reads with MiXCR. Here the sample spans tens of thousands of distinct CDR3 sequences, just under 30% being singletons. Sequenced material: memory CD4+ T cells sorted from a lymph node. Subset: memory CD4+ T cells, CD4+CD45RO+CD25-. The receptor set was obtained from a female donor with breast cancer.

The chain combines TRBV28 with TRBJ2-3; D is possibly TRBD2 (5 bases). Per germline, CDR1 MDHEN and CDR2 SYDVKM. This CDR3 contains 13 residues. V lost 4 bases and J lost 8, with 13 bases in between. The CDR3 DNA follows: TGTGCCAGCAGTTCCAGCGGTCTACTTACGCAGTATTTT. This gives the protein CASSSSGLLTQYF.

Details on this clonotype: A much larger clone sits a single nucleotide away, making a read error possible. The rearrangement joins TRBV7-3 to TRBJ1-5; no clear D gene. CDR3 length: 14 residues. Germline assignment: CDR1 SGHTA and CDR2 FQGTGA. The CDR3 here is CASSFSGGNQLQHF. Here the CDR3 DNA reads TGTGCCAGCAGCTTTTCAGGTGGCAATCAGCTCCAGCATTTT. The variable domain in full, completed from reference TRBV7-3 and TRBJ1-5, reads GAGVSQTPSNKVTEKGKYVELRCDPISGHTALYWYRQSLGQGPEFLIYFQGTGAADDSGLPNDRFFAVRPEGSVSTLKIQRTERGDSAVYLCASSFSGGNQLQHFGDGTRLSIL.

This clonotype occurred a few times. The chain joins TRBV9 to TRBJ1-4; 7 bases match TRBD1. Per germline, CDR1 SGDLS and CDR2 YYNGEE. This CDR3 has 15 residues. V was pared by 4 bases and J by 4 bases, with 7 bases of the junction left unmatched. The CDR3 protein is CASSSGQVGNEKLFF. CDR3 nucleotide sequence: TGTGCCAGCAGCTCCGGACAGGTCGGTAATGAAAAACTGTTTTTT.

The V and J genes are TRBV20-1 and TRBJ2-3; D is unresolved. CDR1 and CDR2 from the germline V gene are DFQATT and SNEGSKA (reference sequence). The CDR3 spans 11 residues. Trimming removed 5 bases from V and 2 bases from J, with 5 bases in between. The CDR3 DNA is TGCAGTGCTGAATACACAGATACGCAGTATTTT. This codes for CSAEYTDTQYF.

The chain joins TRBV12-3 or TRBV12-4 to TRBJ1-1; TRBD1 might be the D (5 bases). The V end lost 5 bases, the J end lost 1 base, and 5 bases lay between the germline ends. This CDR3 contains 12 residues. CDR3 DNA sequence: TGTGCCAGCAGTAGGGGGAACACTGAAGCTTTCTTT. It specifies CASSRGNTEAFF.

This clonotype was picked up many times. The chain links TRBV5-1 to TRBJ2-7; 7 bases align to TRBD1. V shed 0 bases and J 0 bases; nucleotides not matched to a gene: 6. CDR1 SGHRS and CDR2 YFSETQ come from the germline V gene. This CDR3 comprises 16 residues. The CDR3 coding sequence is TGCGCCAGCAGCTTGGGACCGGGACAGCTCTCCTACGAGCAGTACTTC. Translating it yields CASSLGPGQLSYEQYF.

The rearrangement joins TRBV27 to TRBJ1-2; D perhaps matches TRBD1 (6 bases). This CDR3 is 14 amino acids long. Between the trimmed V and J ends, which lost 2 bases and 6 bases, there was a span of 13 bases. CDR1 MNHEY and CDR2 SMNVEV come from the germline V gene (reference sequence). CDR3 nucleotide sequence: TGTGCCAGCAGTTTACCCCCAGGGGCGCATGGCTACACCTTC. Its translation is CASSLPPGAHGYTF.

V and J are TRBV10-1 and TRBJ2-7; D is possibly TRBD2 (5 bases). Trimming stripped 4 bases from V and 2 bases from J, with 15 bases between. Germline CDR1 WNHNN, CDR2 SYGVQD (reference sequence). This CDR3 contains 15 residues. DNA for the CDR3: TGCGCCAGCAGTGGGGGAGATTTACCTCCCTACGAGCAGTACTTC. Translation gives CASSGGDLPPYEQYF.

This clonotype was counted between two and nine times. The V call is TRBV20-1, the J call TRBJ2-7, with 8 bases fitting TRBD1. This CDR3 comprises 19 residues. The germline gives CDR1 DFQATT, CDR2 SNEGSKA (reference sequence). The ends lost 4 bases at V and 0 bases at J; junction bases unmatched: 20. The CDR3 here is CSATTAPGRRDRRSYEQYF. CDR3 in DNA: TGCAGTGCTACCACTGCCCCGGGACGGCGGGACAGGCGCTCCTACGAGCAGTACTTC.

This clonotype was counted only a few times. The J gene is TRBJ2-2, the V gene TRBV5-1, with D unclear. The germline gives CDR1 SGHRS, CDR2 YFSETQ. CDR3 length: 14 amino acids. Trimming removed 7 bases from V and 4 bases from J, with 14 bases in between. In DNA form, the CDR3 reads TGCGCCAGCCAGGATCTGTTTTCCACCGGGGAGCTGTTTTTT. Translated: CASQDLFSTGELFF.